The clone carrying this TCR beta chain was recorded a few times. The sample comes from a study of T-cell reconstitution after alpha-beta-depleted transplantation in children. After removal of 5 bases from V and 1 base from J, the junction contained 3 bases not matched to a gene. CDR3 size: 13 residues. In germline, CDR1 is GTSNPN, CDR2 SVGIG (reference sequence). The authors prepared the TCRbeta library with unique molecular identifiers. TCRdb analysed the PCR reads with MiXCR anew, one entry per CDR3 protein. The table shows hundreds of thousands of distinct CDR3 sequences, with around 16% occurring only once.

The sample in question was PBMCs from the stem cell graft donor, obtained from the stem cell graft. The V gene is TRBV30, the J gene TRBJ1-1; TRBD1 matches 8 bases. The TCR was taken from a human donor who donated a stem cell graft to a child with acute myeloid leukemia. CDR3 sequence (DNA): TGTGCCTGGGACAGGGGCGGGAACACTGAAGCTTTCTTT. Residues: CAWDRGGNTEAFF.